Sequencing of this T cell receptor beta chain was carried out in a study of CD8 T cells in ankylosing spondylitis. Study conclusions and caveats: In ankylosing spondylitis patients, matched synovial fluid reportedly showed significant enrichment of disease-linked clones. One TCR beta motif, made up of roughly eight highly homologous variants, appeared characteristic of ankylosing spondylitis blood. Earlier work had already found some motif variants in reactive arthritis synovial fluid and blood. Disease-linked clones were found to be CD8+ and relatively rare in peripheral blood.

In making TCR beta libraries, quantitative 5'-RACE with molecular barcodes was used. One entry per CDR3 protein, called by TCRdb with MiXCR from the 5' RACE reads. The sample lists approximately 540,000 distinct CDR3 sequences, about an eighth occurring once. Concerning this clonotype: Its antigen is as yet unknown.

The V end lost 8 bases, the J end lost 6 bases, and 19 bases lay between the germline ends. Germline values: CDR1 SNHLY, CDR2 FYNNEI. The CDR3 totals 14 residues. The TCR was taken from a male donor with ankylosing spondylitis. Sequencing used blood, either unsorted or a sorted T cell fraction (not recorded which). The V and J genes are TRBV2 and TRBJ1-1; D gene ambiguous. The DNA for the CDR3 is TGTGCCAGCTGTCTGACCCCTGCTTGGGCTGAAGCTTTCTTT. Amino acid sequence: CASCLTPAWAEAFF.